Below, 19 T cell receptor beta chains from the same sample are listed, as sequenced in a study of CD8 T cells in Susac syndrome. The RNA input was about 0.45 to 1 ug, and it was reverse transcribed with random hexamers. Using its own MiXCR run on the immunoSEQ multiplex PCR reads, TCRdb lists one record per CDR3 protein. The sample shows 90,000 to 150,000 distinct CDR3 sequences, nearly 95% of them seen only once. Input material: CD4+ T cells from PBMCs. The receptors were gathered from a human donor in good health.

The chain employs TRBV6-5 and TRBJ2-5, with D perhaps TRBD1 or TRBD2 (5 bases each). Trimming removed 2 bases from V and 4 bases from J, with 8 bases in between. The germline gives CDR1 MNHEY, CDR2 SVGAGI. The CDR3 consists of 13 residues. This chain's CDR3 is CASSYRGVETQYF. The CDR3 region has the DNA TGTGCCAGCAGTTACAGAGGGGTAGAGACCCAGTACTTC.

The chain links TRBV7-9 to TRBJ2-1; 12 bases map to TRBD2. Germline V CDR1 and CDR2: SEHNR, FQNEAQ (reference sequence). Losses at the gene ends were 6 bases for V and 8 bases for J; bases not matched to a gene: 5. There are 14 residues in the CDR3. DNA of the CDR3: TGTGCCAGCAGTCTAGCGGGAGGGCCAGATGAGCAGTTCTTC. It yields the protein CASSLAGGPDEQFF.

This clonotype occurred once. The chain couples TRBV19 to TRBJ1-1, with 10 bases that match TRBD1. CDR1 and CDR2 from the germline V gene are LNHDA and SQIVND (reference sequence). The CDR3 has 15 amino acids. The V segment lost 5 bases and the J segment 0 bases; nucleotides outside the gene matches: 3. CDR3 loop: CASSWGTGVNTEAFF. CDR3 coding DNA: TGTGCCAGTAGTTGGGGGACAGGGGTGAACACTGAAGCTTTCTTT.

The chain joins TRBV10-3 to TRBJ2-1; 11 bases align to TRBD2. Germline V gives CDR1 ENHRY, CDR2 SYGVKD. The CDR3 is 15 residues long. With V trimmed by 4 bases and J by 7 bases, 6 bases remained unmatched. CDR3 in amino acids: CAISGIAGGQNEQFF. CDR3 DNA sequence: TGTGCCATCAGTGGGATAGCGGGGGGGCAAAATGAGCAGTTCTTC.

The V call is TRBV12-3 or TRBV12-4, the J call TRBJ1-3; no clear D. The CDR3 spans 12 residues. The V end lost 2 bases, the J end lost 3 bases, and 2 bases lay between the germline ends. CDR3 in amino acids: CASSLHGNTIYF. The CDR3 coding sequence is TGTGCCAGCAGTTTACATGGAAACACCATATATTTT.

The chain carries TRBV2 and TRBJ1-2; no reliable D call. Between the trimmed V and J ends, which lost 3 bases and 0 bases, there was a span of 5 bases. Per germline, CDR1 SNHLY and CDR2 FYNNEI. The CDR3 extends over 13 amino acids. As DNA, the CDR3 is TGTGCCAGCAGTGACGGAACTAACTATGGCTACACCTTC. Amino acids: CASSDGTNYGYTF.

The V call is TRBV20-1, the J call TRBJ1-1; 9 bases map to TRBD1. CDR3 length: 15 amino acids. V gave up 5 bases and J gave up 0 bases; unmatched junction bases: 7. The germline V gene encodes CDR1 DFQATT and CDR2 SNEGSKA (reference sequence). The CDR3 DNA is TGCAGTGCTCACGTACAGGGGGCAATGAACACTGAAGCTTTCTTT. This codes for CSAHVQGAMNTEAFF.

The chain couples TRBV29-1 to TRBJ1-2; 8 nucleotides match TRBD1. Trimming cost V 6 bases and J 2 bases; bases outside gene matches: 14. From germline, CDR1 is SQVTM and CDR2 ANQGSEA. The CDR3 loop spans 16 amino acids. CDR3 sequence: CSVPLPPGQENYGYTF. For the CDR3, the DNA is TGCAGCGTCCCCCTCCCCCCGGGACAGGAGAACTATGGCTACACCTTC.

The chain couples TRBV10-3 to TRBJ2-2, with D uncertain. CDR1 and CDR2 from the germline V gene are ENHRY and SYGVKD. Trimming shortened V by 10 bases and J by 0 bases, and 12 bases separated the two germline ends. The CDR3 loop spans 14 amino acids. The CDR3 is CATHDTPNTGELFF. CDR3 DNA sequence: TGTGCCACCCATGACACTCCGAACACCGGGGAGCTGTTTTTT.

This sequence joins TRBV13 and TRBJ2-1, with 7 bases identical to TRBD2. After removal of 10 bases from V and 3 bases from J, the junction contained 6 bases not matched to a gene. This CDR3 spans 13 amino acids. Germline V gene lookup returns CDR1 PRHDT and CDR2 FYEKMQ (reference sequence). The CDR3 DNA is TGTGCCACCGAGGGAGGGGACTACAATGAGCAGTTCTTC. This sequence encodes CATEGGDYNEQFF. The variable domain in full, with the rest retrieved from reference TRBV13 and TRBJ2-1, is AAGVIQSPRHLIKEKRETATLKCYPIPRHDTVYWYQQGPGQDPQFLISFYEKMQSDKGSIPDRFSAQQFSDYHSELNMSSLELGDSALYFCATEGGDYNEQFFGPGTRLTVL.

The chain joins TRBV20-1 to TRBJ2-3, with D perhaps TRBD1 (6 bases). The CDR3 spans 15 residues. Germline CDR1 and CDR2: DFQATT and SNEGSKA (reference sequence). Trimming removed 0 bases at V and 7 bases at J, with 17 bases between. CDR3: CSARDRSAGANTQYF. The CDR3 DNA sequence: TGCAGTGCTAGAGATCGTTCGGCAGGGGCAAATACGCAGTATTTT.

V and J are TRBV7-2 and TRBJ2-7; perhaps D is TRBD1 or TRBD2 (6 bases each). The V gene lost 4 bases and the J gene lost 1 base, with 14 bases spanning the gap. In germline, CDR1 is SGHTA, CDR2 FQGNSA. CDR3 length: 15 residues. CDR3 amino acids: CASSYRGHGSYEQYF. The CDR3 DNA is TGTGCCAGCAGCTATCGGGGGCATGGGTCCTACGAGCAGTACTTC.

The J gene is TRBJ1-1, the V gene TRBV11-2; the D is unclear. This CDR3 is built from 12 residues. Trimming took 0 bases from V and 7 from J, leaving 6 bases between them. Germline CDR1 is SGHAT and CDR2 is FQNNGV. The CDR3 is CASSLEYSEAFF. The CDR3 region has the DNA TGTGCCAGCAGCTTAGAGTACAGTGAAGCTTTCTTT.

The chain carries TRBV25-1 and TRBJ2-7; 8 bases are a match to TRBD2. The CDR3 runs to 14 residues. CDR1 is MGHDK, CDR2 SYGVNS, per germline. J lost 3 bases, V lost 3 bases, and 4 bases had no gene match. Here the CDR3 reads CASSESGGFYEQYF. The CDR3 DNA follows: TGTGCCAGCAGTGAGTCGGGGGGGTTCTACGAGCAGTACTTC.

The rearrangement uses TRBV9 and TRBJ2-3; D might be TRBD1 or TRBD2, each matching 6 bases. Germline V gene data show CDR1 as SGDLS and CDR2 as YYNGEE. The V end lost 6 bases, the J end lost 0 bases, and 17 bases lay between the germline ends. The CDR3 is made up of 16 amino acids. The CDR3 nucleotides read TGTGCCAGCAAGGACGGGGGCGGAGTAAGCACAGATACGCAGTATTTT. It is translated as CASKDGGGVSTDTQYF.

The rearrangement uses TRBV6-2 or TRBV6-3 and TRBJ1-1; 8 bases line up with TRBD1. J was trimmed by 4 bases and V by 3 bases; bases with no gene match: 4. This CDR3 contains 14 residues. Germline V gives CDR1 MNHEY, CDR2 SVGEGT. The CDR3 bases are TGTGCCAGCAGTTATCCGGGACAGGCCACTGAAGCTTTCTTT. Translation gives CASSYPGQATEAFF.

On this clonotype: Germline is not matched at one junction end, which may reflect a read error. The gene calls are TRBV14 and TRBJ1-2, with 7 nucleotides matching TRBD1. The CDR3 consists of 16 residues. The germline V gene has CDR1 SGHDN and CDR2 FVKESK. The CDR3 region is CASSKERTGWNYGYTF. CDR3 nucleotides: TGTGCCAGCAGCAAAGAGAGGACAGGCTGGAACTATGGCTACACCTTC.

This CDR3 is CSAQREGGNTEAFF. CDR3 DNA: TGCAGTGCCCAGCGGGAGGGTGGGAACACTGAAGCTTTCTTT. The gene calls are TRBV20-1 and TRBJ1-1; D is undetermined. The CDR3 sequence is 14 residues long. From germline, CDR1 is DFQATT and CDR2 SNEGSKA (reference sequence). The germline V and J ends were trimmed by 6 bases and 1 base, with 15 bases remaining between them.

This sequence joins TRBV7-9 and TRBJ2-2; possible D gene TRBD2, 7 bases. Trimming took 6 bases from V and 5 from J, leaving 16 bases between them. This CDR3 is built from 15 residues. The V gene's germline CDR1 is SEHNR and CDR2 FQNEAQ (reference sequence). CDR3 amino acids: CASRPTGGLTGELFF. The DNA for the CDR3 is TGTGCCAGCAGGCCCACGGGGGGCCTGACCGGGGAGCTGTTTTTT. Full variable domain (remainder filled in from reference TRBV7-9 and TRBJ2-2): DTGVSQNPRHKITKRGQNVTFRCDPISEHNRLYWYRQTLGQGPEFLTYFQNEAQLEKSRLLSDRFSAERPKGSFSTLEIQRTEQGDSAMYLCASRPTGGLTGELFFGEGSRLTVL.